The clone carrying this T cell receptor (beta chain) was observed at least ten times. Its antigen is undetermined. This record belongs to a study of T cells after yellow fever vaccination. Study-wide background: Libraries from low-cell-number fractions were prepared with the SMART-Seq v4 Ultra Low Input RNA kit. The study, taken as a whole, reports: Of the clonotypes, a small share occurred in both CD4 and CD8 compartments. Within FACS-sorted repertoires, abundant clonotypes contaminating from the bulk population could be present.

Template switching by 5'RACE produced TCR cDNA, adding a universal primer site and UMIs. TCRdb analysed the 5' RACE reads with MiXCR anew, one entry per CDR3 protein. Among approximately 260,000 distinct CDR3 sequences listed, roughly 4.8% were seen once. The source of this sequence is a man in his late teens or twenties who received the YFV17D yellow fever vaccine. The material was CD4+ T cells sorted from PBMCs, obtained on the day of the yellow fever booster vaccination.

The CDR3, as DNA: TGTGCCAGCAGCTCCCCAACAGGGGGCTTGTCCTACAATGAGCAGTTCTTC. Protein product: CASSSPTGGLSYNEQFF. The chain combines TRBV7-2 with TRBJ2-1; 9 bases fit TRBD1. The CDR3 extends over 17 amino acids. Trimming removed 4 bases from V and 1 base from J; junction bases left unmatched: 8. Germline CDR1 SGHTA, CDR2 FQGNSA.